This TCR beta chain was captured in a study of control samples from healthy donors and cancer patients. Repertoires were generated with immunoSEQ multiplex PCR, while TCRdb's copy carries only in-frame clones and drops some. This table has about 170,000 clones, approximately 94% appearing once. Trimming pared 9 bases from V and 8 bases from J, leaving 18 bases between. Germline V CDR1 and CDR2: SGHNT, YYREEE (reference sequence). The CDR3 has 13 amino acids. This chain connects TRBV5-4 to TRBJ2-1; D is uncertain. The sample was blood. The TCR sequence derives from a woman aged 18 to 35 in good health. In DNA, the CDR3 is TGTGCCACCCGGGTCCCCCCTCAGGATGAGCAGTTCTTC. Translated, it gives CATRVPPQDEQFF.